This T cell receptor beta chain was found in a study of cytomegalovirus exposure and HLA in healthy donors. The germline CDR1 and CDR2 sequences are SGHRS and YFSETQ. CDR3 length: 14 amino acids. Trimming removed 0 bases from V and 9 bases from J; junction bases left unmatched: 2. Use of 60 Vbeta and 13 Jbeta primers characterized the PCR. TCRdb keeps only in-frame clones here, not all; method: immunoSEQ multiplex PCR. The sample consists of roughly 89,000 clones, over 55% of them appearing once. The J gene is TRBJ1-6, the V gene TRBV5-1; 8 nucleotides match TRBD1. The source is a woman aged 45-60 years in good health and CMV-seropositive. Sequencing used PBMCs. In DNA form, the CDR3 reads TGCGCCAGCAGCTTGGGGGACAGGCTTTCACCCCTCCACTTT. Residues: CASSLGDRLSPLHF.